Below, 2 T cell receptor beta chains from the same sample are listed, as sequenced in a study of tumor and adjacent non-tumor tissue in lung cancer. TCRbeta libraries were built with three rounds of nested PCR, modified from ARM-PCR. From the multiplex PCR reads, TCRdb called clonotypes with MiXCR, one entry per CDR3 protein. Of roughly 90,000 distinct CDR3 sequences detected, around three quarters appear once; the ten largest clones hold 20% to 25%. This sample's RNA came from whole unsorted tissue. Distant lung tissue was collected more than 3 cm away from the tumor edge. The sequenced sample consisted of distant non-tumor lung tissue. Receptors were obtained from a woman aged 45-59 years with non-small cell lung cancer.

The chain joins TRBV11-2 to TRBJ2-1, with D tentatively TRBD2 (6 bases). Trimming left V 5 bases short and J 7 bases short, with 21 bases between. The CDR3 loop spans 16 amino acids. CDR1 SGHAT and CDR2 FQNNGV come from the germline V gene. Written as DNA, the CDR3 is TGTGCCAGCAGCGTTGAGGCGGGGCAGGGTATGAATGAGCAGTTCTTC. Encoded protein: CASSVEAGQGMNEQFF.

This clonotype was recorded a few times. A much larger clonotype is one base distant, so this may be a read error. The V gene is TRBV30, the J gene TRBJ2-7; D is unclear. Looked up from germline, CDR1 is GTSNPN and CDR2 is SVGIG (reference sequence). CDR3 size: 12 residues. CDR3 DNA sequence: TGTACCTGGAGTGCGACCCACTACGAGCAGTACTTC. Translation gives CTWSATHYEQYF. The complete variable domain, with remaining parts taken from reference TRBV30 and TRBJ2-7, reads SQTIHQWPATLVQPVGSPLSLECTVEGTSNPNLYWYRQAAGRGLQLLFYSVGIGQISSEVPQNLSASRPQDRQFILSSKKLLLSDSGFYLCTWSATHYEQYFGPGTRLTVT.